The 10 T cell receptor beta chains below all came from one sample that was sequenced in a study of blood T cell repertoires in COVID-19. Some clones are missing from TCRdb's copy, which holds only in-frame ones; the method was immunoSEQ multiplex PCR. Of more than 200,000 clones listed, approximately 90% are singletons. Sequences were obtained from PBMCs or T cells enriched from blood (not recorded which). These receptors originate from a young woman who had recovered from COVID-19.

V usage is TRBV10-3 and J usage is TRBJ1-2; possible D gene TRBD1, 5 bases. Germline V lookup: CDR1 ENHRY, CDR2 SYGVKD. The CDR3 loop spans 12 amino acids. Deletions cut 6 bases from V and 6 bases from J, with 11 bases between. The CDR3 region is CAIRGGDHGYTF. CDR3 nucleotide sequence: TGTGCCATCAGGGGAGGGGATCATGGCTACACCTTC.

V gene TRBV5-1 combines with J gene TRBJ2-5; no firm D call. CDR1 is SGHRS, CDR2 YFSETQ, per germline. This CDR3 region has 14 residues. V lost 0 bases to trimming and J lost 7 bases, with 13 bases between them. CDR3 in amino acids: CASSLEPVFGTQYF. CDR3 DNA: TGCGCCAGCAGCTTGGAACCCGTTTTCGGGACCCAGTACTTC.

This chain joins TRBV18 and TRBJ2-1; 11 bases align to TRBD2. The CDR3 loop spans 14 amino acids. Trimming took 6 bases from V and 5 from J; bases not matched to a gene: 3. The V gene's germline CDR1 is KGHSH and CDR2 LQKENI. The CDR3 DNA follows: TGTGCCAGCTCCACGGGACTAGCGGACAATGAGCAGTTCTTC. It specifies CASSTGLADNEQFF.

CDR3 DNA sequence: TGCGCCAGCAGCAGCTCGTCCGGCGGGAGTTTTGGCGATGAGCAGTTCTTC. This gives the protein CASSSSSGGSFGDEQFF. J is TRBJ2-1 and V is TRBV5-1; 7 positions match TRBD2. The J segment lost 8 bases and the V segment lost 4 bases, leaving 18 bases of the junction unmatched. CDR3 length: 17 amino acids. Germline V lookup: CDR1 SGHRS, CDR2 YFSETQ.

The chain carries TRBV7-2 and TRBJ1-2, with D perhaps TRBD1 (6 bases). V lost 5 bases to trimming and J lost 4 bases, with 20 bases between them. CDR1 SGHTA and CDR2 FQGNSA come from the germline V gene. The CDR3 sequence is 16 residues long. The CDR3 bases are TGTGCCAGCAGCCCCTATAGGACAGTTTTTTCCTATGGCTACACCTTC. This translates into CASSPYRTVFSYGYTF.

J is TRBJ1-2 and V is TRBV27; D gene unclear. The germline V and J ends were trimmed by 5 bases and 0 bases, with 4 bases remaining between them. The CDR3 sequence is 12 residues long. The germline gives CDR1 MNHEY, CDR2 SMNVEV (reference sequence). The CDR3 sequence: CASSTANYGYTF. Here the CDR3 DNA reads TGTGCCAGCAGTACAGCTAACTATGGCTACACCTTC.

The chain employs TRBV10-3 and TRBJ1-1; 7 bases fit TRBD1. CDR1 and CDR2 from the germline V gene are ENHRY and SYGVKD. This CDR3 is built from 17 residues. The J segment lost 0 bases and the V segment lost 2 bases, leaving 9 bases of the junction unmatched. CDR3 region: CAISEIAGGRLNTEAFF. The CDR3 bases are TGTGCCATCAGTGAGATAGCAGGGGGAAGGTTGAACACTGAAGCTTTCTTT.

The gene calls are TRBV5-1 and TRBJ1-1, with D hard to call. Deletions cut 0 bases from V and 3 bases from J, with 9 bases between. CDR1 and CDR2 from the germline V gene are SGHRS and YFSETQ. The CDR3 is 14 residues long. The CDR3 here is CASSLDLTHTEAFF. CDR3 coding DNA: TGCGCCAGCAGCTTGGACCTAACTCACACTGAAGCTTTCTTT.

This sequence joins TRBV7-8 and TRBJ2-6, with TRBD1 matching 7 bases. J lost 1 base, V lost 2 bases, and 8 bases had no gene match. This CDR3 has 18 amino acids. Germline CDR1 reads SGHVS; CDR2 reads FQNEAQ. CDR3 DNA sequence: TGTGCCAGCAGCTTATTCGGGACAGCAAAGTCTGGGGCCAACGTCCTGACTTTC. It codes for CASSLFGTAKSGANVLTF.

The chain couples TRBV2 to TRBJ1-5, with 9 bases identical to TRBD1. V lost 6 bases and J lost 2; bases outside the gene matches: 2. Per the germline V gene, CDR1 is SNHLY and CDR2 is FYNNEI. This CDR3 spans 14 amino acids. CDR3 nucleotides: TGTGCCAGCAGAGGGGACAGGGGCAATCAGCCCCAGCATTTT. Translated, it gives CASRGDRGNQPQHF.